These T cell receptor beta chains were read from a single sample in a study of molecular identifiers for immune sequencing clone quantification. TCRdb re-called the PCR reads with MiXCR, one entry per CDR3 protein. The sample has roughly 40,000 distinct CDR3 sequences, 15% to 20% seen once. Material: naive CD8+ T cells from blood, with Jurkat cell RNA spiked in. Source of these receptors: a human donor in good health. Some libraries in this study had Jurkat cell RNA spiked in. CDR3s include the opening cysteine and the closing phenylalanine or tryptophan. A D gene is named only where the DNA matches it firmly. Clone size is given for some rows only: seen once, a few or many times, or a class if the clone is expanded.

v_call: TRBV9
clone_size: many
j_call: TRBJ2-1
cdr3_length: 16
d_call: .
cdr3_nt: TGTGCCAGCAGCGACCCAACAGGGTATTCCTACAATGAGCAGTTCTTC
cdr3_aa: CASSDPTGYSYNEQFF

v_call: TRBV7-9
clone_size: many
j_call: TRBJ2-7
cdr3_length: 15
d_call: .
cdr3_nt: TGTGCCAGCAGCTTAGCTCGACAGGCCTTGGTCGAGCAGTACTTC
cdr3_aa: CASSLARQALVEQYF

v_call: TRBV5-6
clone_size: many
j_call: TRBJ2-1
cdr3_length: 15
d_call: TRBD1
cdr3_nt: TGTGCCAGCAGCCATCTCTTGCAGGGGGCGAATGAGCAGTTCTTC
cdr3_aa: CASSHLLQGANEQFF

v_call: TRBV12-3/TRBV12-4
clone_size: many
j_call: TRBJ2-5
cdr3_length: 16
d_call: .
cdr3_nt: TGTGCCAGCAGTATAACATTCGACAGGTACCAAGAGACCCAGTACTTC
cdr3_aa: CASSITFDRYQETQYF

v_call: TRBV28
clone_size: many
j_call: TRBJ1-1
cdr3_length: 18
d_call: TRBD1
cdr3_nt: TGTGCCAGCAGTTTACTGGGACAGGGGACAGCGGGGGACACTGAAGCTTTCTTT
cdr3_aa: CASSLLGQGTAGDTEAFF

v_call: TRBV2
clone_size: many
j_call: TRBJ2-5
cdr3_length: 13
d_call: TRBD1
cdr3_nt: TGTGCCAGCAGCTTCGGGACAGTGGAGACCCAGTACTTC
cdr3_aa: CASSFGTVETQYF

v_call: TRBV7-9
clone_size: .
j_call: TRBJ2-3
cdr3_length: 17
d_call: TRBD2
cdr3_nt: TGTGCCAGCAGCTCAGGAGGACTAGCGGGAGACGCAGATACGCAGTATTTT
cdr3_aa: CASSSGGLAGDADTQYF

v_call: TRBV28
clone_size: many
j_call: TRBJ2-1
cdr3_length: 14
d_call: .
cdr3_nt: TGTGCCAGCAGTCGCTCGCTGGGCTACAATGAGCAGTTCTTC
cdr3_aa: CASSRSLGYNEQFF

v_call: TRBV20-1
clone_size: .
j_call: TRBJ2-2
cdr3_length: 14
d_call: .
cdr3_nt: TGCAGTGCTCGGCAAACAGGGTCCACCGGGGAGCTGTTTTTT
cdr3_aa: CSARQTGSTGELFF

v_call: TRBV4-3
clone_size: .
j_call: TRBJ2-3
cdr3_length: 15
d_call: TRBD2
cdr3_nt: TGCGCCAGCAGCCAAGCACTAGCGGATACAGATACGCAGTATTTT
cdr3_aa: CASSQALADTDTQYF

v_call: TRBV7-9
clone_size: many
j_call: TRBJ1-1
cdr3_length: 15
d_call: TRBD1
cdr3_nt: TGTGCCAGCTTTCCCCCTAGCAGGGGGCCTTCAGGAGCTTTCTTT
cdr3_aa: CASFPPSRGPSGAFF

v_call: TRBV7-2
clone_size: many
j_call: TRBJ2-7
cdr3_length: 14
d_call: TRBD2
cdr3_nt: TGTGCCAGCAGCTTCTGGCGGGAGGGGAACGAGCAGTACTTC
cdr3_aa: CASSFWREGNEQYF

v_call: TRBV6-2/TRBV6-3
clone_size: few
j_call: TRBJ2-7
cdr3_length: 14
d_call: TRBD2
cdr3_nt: TGTGCCAGCACCGGGACTAGCCTTAACTACGAGCAGTACTTC
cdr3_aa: CASTGTSLNYEQYF

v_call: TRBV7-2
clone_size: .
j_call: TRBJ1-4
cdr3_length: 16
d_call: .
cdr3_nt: TGTGCCAGCAGCCACGCGGTGTTCGACTCTGATGAAAAACTGTTTTTT
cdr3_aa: CASSHAVFDSDEKLFF

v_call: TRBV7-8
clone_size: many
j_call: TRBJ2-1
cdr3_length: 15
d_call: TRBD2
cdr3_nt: TGTGCCAGCAGCCCCCCCGGGAGGGTGGGTAATGAGCAGTTCTTC
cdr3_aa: CASSPPGRVGNEQFF

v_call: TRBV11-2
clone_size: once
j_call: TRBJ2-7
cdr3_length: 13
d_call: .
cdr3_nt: TGTGCCAGCGAGGGCGCCTCCGCCTACGAGCAGTACTTC
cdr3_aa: CASEGASAYEQYF

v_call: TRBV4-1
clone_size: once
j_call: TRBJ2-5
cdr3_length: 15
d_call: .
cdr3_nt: TGCGCCAGCGGCCAAGATGTCGGGGGAAGCGAGACCCAGTACTTC
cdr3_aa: CASGQDVGGSETQYF

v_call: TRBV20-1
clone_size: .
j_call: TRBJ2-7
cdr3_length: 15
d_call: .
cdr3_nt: TGCAGTGCTAAACACCGGGACCGTTTCTCCTACGAGCAGTACTTC
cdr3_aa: CSAKHRDRFSYEQYF

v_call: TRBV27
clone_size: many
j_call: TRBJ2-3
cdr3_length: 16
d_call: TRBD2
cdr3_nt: TGTGCCAGCAGTTTGATGGCGGGAGAATGGGCAGATACGCAGTATTTT
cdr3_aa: CASSLMAGEWADTQYF

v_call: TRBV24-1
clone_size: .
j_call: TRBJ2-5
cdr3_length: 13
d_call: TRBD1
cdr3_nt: TGTGCCACCAGTGAAGACAGGGGTGAGACCCAGTACTTC
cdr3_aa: CATSEDRGETQYF

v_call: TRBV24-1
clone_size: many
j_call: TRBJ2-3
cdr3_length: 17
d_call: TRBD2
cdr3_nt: TGTGCCACCAGTGATTCCACACTAGCGGGGGCCACAGATACGCAGTATTTT
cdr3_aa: CATSDSTLAGATDTQYF

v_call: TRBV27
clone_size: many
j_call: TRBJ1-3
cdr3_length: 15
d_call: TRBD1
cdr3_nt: TGTGCCAGCAGTTATGCAGGGGGCTTTGGAAACACCATATATTTT
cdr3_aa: CASSYAGGFGNTIYF

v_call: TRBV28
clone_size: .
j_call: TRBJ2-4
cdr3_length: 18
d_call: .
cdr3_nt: TGTGCCAGCAGTTCTCTGCAGGCGACAGCACTAGCCAAAAACATTCAGTACTTC
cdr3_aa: CASSSLQATALAKNIQYF

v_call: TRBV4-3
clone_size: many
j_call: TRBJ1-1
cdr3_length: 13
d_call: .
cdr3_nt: TGCGCCAGCAGCCAGAGGCAGGGCGCTGAAGCTTTCTTT
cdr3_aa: CASSQRQGAEAFF

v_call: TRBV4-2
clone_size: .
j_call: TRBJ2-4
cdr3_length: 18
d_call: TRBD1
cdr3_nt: TGTGCCAGCAGCGTAATTTCCGGGACAGTTACCTCCAAAAACATTCAGTACTTC
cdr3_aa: CASSVISGTVTSKNIQYF

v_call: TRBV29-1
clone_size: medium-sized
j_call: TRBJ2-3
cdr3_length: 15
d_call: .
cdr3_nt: TGCAGCGTTGATCCGTTACGGGCCTACACAGATACGCAGTATTTT
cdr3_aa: CSVDPLRAYTDTQYF

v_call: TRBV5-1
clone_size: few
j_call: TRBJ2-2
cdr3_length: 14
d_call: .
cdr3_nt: TGCGCCAGCAGCTCAGGCCCACGGTCCGGGGAGCTGTTTTTT
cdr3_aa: CASSSGPRSGELFF

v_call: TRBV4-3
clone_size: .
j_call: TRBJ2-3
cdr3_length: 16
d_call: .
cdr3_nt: TGCGCCAGCAGCCAAGAATGGGTCTCCGAGGGAGATACGCAGTATTTT
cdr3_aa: CASSQEWVSEGDTQYF

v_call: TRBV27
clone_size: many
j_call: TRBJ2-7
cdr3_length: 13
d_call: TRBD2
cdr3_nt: TGTGCCAGCAGTATGACTAGCGGGAGAGAGCAGTACTTC
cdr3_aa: CASSMTSGREQYF

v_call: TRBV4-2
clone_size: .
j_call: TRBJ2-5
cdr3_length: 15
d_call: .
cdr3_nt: TGTGCCAGCAGCCCAAATGGAAGGGACCAAGGGACCCAGTACTTC
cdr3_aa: CASSPNGRDQGTQYF

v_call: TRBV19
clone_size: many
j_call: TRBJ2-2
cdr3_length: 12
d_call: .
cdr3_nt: TGTGCCAGTAAAGTGAGGACCGGGGAGCTGTTTTTT
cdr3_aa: CASKVRTGELFF

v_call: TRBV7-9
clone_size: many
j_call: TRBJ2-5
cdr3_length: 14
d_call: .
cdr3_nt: TGTGCCAGCAGCTACCCCGCCGCCAGTGGCAGACAGTACTTC
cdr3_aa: CASSYPAASGRQYF

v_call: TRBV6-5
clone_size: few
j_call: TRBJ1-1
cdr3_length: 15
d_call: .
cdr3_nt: TGTGCCAGCAGTAATCGAGGGGCCCAAGGGACTGAAGCTTTCTTT
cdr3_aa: CASSNRGAQGTEAFF

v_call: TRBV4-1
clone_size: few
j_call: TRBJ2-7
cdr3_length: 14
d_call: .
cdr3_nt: TGCGCCAGCAGCCAAGATCTGGGGTCCTACGAGCAGTACTTC
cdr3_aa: CASSQDLGSYEQYF

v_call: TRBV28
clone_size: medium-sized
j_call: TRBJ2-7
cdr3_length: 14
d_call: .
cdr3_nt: TGTGCCAGCAGTCCCTTCGGGGGAGTCTACGAGCAGTACTTC
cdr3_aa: CASSPFGGVYEQYF

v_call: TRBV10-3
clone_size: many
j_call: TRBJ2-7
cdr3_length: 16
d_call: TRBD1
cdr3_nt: TGTGCCATCAGTGACCCCGGGACAGGGAACTCCTACGAGCAGTACTTC
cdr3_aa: CAISDPGTGNSYEQYF

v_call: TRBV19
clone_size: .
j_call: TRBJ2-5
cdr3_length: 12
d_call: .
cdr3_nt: TGTGCCAGTAGTATAGCGGGCCGAACCCAGTACTTC
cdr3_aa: CASSIAGRTQYF

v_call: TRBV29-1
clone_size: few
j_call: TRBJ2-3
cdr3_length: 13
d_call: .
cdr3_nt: TGCAGCGTTGGGGGAGCAAATGCAGATACGCAGTATTTT
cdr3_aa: CSVGGANADTQYF

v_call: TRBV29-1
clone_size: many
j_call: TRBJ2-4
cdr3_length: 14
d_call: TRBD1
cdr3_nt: TGCAGCGTTGAGCGTGGGGACAGCAAAAACATTCAGTACTTC
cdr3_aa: CSVERGDSKNIQYF

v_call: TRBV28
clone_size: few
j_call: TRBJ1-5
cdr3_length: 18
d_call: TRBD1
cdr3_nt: TGTGCCAGCAGTTACGGGAATCAGGGGGTATATAGCAATCAGCCCCAGCATTTT
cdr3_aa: CASSYGNQGVYSNQPQHF

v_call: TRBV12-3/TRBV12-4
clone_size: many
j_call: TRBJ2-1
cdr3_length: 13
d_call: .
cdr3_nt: TGTGCCAGCAGTTTCCCTAGAAACAATGAGCAGTTCTTC
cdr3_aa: CASSFPRNNEQFF

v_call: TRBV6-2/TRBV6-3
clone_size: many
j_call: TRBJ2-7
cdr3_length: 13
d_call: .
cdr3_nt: TGTGCCAGCAGTTACTACCCTAGCTACGAGCAGTACTTC
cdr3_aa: CASSYYPSYEQYF

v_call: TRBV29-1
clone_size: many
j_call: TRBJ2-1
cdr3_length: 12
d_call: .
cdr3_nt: TGCAGCGTTGAAGGTGATTCCGATGAGCAGTTCTTC
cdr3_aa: CSVEGDSDEQFF

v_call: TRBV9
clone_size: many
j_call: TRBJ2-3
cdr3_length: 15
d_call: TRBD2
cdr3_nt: TGTGCCAGCAGCGCGATAGCGGGAGTTGGAGATACGCAGTATTTT
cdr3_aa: CASSAIAGVGDTQYF

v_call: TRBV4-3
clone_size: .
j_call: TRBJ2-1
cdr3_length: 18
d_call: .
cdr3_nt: TGCGCCAGCAGCCAAGATAGGGGGTGGGGGCGGAGCAGAGATGAGCAGTTCTTC
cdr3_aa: CASSQDRGWGRSRDEQFF

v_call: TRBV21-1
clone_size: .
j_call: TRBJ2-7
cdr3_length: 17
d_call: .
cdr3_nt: TGTGCCAGCAGCTTAGGCGAGGGGCGCGACAGTGGGTACGAGCAGTACTTC
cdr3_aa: CASSLGEGRDSGYEQYF

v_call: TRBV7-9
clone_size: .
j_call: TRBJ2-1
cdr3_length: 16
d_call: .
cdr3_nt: TGTGCCAGCAGGGCCGCAGCGTCACACTTAAACAATGAGCAGTTCTTC
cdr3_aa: CASRAAASHLNNEQFF

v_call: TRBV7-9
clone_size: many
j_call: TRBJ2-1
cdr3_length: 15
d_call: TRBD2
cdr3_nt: TGTGCCATACCCCAACGGGAGGGTTTCTACAATGAGCAGTTCTTC
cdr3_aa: CAIPQREGFYNEQFF

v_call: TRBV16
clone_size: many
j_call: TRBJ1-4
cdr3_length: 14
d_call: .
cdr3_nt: TGTGCCAGCAGCCAATCCGGCGGAGAGGAAAAACTGTTTTTT
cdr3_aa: CASSQSGGEEKLFF

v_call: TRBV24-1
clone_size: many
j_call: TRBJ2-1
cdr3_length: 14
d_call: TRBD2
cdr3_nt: TGTGCCACCAGTAAACTAGCGGGAGGCAATGAGCAGTTCTTC
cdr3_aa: CATSKLAGGNEQFF

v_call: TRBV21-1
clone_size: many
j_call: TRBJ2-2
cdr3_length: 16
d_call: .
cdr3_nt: TGTGCCGGAGGAACCGGACAGCCACCGAACACCGGGGAGCTGTTTTTT
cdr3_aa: CAGGTGQPPNTGELFF

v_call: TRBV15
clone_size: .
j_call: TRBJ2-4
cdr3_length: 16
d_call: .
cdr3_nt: TGTGCCACCAGCAGAGATCTAGGGGTTGCCAAAAACATTCAGTACTTC
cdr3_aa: CATSRDLGVAKNIQYF

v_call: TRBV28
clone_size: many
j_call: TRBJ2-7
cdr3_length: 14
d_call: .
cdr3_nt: TGTGCCAGCAGTTTCGTAGGGGAGTCCTACGAGCAGTACTTC
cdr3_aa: CASSFVGESYEQYF

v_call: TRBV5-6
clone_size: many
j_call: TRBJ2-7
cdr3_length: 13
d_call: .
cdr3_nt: TGTGCCAGCAGCACCGGGACACCATACGAGCAGTACTTC
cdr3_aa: CASSTGTPYEQYF

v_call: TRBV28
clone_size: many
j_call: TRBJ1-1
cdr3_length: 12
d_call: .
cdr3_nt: TGTGCCAGCAGTTGGGACCTCCCGGGGGCTTTCTTT
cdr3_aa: CASSWDLPGAFF

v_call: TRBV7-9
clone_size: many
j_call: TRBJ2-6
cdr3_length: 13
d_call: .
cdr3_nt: TGTGCCAGCATGGGCGCCGGGGCCAACGTCCTGACTTTC
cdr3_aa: CASMGAGANVLTF

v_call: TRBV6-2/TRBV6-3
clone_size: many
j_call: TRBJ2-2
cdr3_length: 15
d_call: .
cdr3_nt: TGTGCCAGCAGTTACCATTCAGGGACCGCCGGGGAGCTGTTTTTT
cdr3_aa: CASSYHSGTAGELFF

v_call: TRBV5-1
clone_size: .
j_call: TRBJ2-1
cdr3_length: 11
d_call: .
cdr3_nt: TGCGCCAGCAGCTCCGGGTATGGGCAGTTCTTC
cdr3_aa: CASSSGYGQFF